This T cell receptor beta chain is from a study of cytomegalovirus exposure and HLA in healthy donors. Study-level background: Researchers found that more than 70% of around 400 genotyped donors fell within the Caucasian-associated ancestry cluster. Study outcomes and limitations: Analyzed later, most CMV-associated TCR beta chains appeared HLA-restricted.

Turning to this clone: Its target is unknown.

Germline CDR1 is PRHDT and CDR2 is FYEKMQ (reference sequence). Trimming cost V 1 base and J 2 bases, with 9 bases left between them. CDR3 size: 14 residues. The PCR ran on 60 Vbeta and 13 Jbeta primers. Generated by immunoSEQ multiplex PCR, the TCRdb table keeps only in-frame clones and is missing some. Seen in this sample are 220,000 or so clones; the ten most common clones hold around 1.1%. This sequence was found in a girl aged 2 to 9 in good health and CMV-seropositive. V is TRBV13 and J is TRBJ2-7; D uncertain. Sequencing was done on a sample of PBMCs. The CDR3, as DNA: TGTGCCAGCAGCTTAGTGGTCCGGGCCTACGAGCAGTACTTC. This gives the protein CASSLVVRAYEQYF.